This entry lists 3 T cell receptor beta chains sequenced from one sample in a study of naive and memory T cell subsets. The beta constant-region primer was an equimolar mix of two oligonucleotides covering TRBC1 and TRBC2. TCRdb re-derived calls from the UMI-ligation and nested PCR reads in MiXCR, one entry per CDR3 protein. The sample has about 85,000 distinct CDR3 sequences; less than 15% are singletons. The sample was central memory CD4+ T cells from blood. These receptors all stem from a human donor in good health.

V and J are TRBV3-1 and TRBJ1-5, with a possible D match to TRBD1 (5 bases). The V and J ends lost 4 bases and 1 base respectively, with 11 bases between them. Germline CDR1 and CDR2: LGHDT and YNNKEL (reference sequence). The CDR3 sequence is 15 residues long. For the CDR3, the DNA is TGTGCCAGCAGCCGAGAGGCAGGGAGCAATCAGCCCCAGCATTTT. This encodes CASSREAGSNQPQHF.

This clonotype came up many times. The CDR3 protein is CASSFSSGRSETQYF. The CDR3 DNA sequence: TGTGCCAGCAGCTTTTCTAGCGGGAGGTCCGAGACCCAGTACTTC. The rearrangement uses TRBV5-4 and TRBJ2-5; 11 nucleotides align to TRBD2. This CDR3 spans 15 amino acids. Losses at the gene ends were 2 bases for V and 5 bases for J; bases not matched to a gene: 5. Germline V gene sequence: CDR1 SGHNT, CDR2 YYREEE (reference sequence).

This chain uses TRBV12-3 or TRBV12-4 with TRBJ1-3; D is possibly TRBD1 (5 bases). The CDR3 extends over 15 amino acids. The V end was cut by 6 bases, the J end by 4 bases, with 16 bases between. CDR3 bases: TGTGCCAGCAGGCCCTTTGCAGGGTACGGAAACACCATATATTTT. It codes for CASRPFAGYGNTIYF.